Listed here are 6 T cell receptor beta chains from one sample, sequenced in a study of T and B cells in COVID-19 patients. Multiplex PCR with BIOMED2 TRB-A/B primer pools amplified TRB rearrangements. Via MiXCR, TCRdb re-called the multiplex PCR reads, giving one row per CDR3 protein. The sample gives roughly 11,000 distinct CDR3 sequences, around 30% of which show up once; roughly 30% is in the top ten. From blood, about 240-500 ng of genomic DNA served as TRB template. Sequenced: blood. Source of these receptors: a human donor who had recovered from COVID-19.

This sequence joins TRBV19 and TRBJ2-5; 8 bases align to TRBD2. The germline CDR1 and CDR2 sequences are LNHDA and SQIVND (reference sequence). The CDR3 extends over 13 amino acids. V lost 6 bases and J lost 7; bases outside the gene matches: 7. For the CDR3, the DNA is TGTGCCAGTAGACCCGGGACTAGGGGGACCCAGTACTTC. This gives the protein CASRPGTRGTQYF.

The chain links TRBV11-3 to TRBJ1-1; no clear D. This CDR3 region has 16 residues. The V and J ends lost 4 bases and 2 bases respectively, with 17 bases between them. Germline V lookup: CDR1 SGHNT, CDR2 YENEEA. The CDR3 DNA sequence: TGTGCCAGCAGCTCGGGTAGCGCGGAAACTAACACTGAAGCTTTCTTT. Its protein is CASSSGSAETNTEAFF.

The rearrangement links TRBV6-6 to TRBJ1-1; D perhaps matches TRBD1 (6 bases). V lost 2 bases, J lost 0 bases, and 13 bases lay in between. CDR3 length: 16 amino acids. From germline, CDR1 is MNHNY and CDR2 SVGAGI (reference sequence). The CDR3 nucleotides read TGTGCCAGCAGTTACCCCCAACAGGGTCTGAACACTGAAGCTTTCTTT. This sequence encodes CASSYPQQGLNTEAFF.

J is TRBJ1-1 and V is TRBV18, with a weak D call TRBD1 (5 bases). From germline, CDR1 is KGHSH and CDR2 LQKENI. V lost 3 bases and J lost 2, with 16 bases in between. The CDR3 is made up of 16 amino acids. In DNA, the CDR3 is TGTGCCAGCTCACCCCTTAGGGGTAGGGGAAACACTGAAGCTTTCTTT. Its translation: CASSPLRGRGNTEAFF.

This clonotype has just a few counts. J is TRBJ1-2 and V is TRBV6-5, with D tentatively TRBD1 (6 bases). This CDR3 is built from 15 residues. Trimming shortened V by 4 bases and J by 4 bases, and 16 bases separated the two germline ends. CDR1 is MNHEY, CDR2 SVGAGI, per germline. Here the CDR3 reads CASSFQSTGSYGYTF. The DNA for the CDR3 is TGTGCCAGCAGTTTTCAATCAACAGGGTCCTATGGCTACACCTTC.

In its sample, this clonotype was seen a few times. The chain is built from TRBV7-2 and TRBJ2-1; TRBD2 is a possible D gene (5 bases). Germline CDR1 and CDR2: SGHTA and FQGNSA. The CDR3 loop spans 14 amino acids. Deletions cut 3 bases from V and 8 bases from J, with 14 bases between. The CDR3 DNA follows: TGTGCCAGCAGCTTGGACTGGACGAGGGATGAGCAGTTCTTC. This codes for CASSLDWTRDEQFF.